These 8 T cell receptor beta chains were all obtained from the same sample, sequenced in a study of blood T cell repertoires in COVID-19. Measured with immunoSEQ multiplex PCR; TCRdb has only the in-frame clones, and not every one. The profile shows approximately 150,000 clones, around 83% of them singletons. Material for sequencing was peripheral blood. The receptors come from a human donor in a cohort sampled during active COVID-19.

The V call is TRBV24-1, the J call TRBJ2-1; tentative D call: TRBD2 (5 bases). In germline, CDR1 is KGHDR, CDR2 SFDVKD. This CDR3 contains 14 residues. Between the trimmed V and J ends, which lost 0 bases and 6 bases, there was a span of 8 bases. The CDR3 loop is CATSDLGLGNEQFF. The CDR3 DNA sequence: TGTGCCACCAGTGATTTGGGACTGGGCAATGAGCAGTTCTTC.

This chain links TRBV30 with TRBJ2-1; 8 nucleotides align to TRBD2. Germline trimming cut 4 bases from V and 9 bases from J; bases unmatched to any gene: 14. Germline CDR1 GTSNPN, CDR2 SVGIG (reference sequence). The length of the CDR3 is 15 residues. The CDR3 DNA follows: TGTGCCTGGACCCCACGCGGGGGGCTGGTTAGTGAGCAGTTCTTC. It translates to CAWTPRGGLVSEQFF.

This clone was seen a single time. V is TRBV5-1 and J is TRBJ1-1; 9 bases line up with TRBD1. The CDR3 has 15 amino acids. From germline, CDR1 is SGHRS and CDR2 YFSETQ. V trimming: 0 bases; J trimming: 5 bases; junction bases outside the gene matches: 5. The CDR3 DNA is TGCGCCAGCAGCTTGGGTCTCGGACAGGGGACTGAAGCTTTCTTT. This translates into CASSLGLGQGTEAFF.

The chain combines TRBV30 with TRBJ1-5, with D perhaps TRBD1 (6 bases). The CDR3 runs 14 residues. Germline-derived CDR1 and CDR2 are GTSNPN and SVGIG (reference sequence). Trimming took off 2 bases at V and 2 bases at J, with 10 bases between the two ends. The CDR3 reads CAWSRGLGNQPQHF. The CDR3 DNA reads as TGTGCCTGGAGTAGGGGGTTGGGCAATCAGCCCCAGCATTTT. Full variable domain (rest looked up from reference TRBV30 and TRBJ1-5): SQTIHQWPATLVQPVGSPLSLECTVEGTSNPNLYWYRQAAGRGLQLLFYSVGIGQISSEVPQNLSASRPQDRQFILSSKKLLLSDSGFYLCAWSRGLGNQPQHFGDGTRLSIL.

V and J are TRBV19 and TRBJ1-2, with D maybe TRBD1 (5 bases). Per the germline V gene, CDR1 is LNHDA and CDR2 is SQIVND (reference sequence). The CDR3 has 13 amino acids. V lost 3 bases and J 1 base, leaving 6 bases between the germline ends. DNA for the CDR3: TGTGCCAGTAGTATTCAGGGTAACTATGGCTACACCTTC. Protein sequence: CASSIQGNYGYTF.

This clone was counted once. This chain joins TRBV5-5 and TRBJ2-7, with a tentative D call TRBD2 (5 bases). V lost 0 bases to trimming and J lost 1 base, with 17 bases between them. This CDR3 has 17 residues. Germline V CDR1 and CDR2: SGHKS, YYEKEE (reference sequence). Here the CDR3 reads CASSLGPPSGISYEQYF. The CDR3 DNA reads TGTGCCAGCAGCTTGGGACCCCCCTCGGGGATATCCTACGAGCAGTACTTC.

As DNA, the CDR3 is TGTGCCAGCAGTTACGACGCGAGGAGCAAAAACATTCAGTACTTC. It yields the protein CASSYDARSKNIQYF. This rearrangement joins TRBV6-5 to TRBJ2-4; D not resolved. The CDR3 sequence is 15 residues long. V was trimmed by 2 bases and J by 3 bases, leaving 11 bases between them. Germline-derived CDR1 and CDR2 are MNHEY and SVGAGI.

The chain joins TRBV5-1 to TRBJ1-2, with D unclear. CDR3 length: 16 residues. Germline values: CDR1 SGHRS, CDR2 YFSETQ. Trimming removed 3 bases from V and 3 bases from J, with 18 bases in between. Here the CDR3 reads CASSYSGRWNDYGYTF. In DNA, the CDR3 is TGCGCCAGCAGCTACTCGGGAAGGTGGAATGACTATGGCTACACCTTC. Full variable domain (outside the CDR3, taken from reference TRBV5-1 and TRBJ1-2): KAGVTQTPRYLIKTRGQQVTLSCSPISGHRSVSWYQQTPGQGLQFLFEYFSETQRNKGNFPGRFSGRQFSNSRSEMNVSTLELGDSALYLCASSYSGRWNDYGYTFGSGTRLTVV.